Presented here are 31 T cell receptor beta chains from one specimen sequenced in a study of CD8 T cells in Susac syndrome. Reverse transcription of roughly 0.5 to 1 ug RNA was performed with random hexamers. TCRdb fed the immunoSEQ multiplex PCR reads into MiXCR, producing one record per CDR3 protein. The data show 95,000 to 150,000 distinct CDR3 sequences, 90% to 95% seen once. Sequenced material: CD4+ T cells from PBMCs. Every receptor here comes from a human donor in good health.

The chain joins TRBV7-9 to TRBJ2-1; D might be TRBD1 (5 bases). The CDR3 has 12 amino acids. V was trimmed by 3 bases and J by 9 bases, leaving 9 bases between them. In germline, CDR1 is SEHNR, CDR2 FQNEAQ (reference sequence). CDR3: CASSFRVTEQFF. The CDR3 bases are TGTGCCAGCAGCTTCAGGGTGACTGAGCAGTTCTTC.

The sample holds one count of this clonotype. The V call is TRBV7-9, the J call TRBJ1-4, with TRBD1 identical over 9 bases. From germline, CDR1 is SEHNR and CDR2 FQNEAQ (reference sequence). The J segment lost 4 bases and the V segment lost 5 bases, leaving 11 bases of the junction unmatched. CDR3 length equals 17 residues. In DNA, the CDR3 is TGTGCCAGCAGCCCAGGCGGGACAGGGAAGAGTAATGAAAAACTGTTTTTT. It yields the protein CASSPGGTGKSNEKLFF.

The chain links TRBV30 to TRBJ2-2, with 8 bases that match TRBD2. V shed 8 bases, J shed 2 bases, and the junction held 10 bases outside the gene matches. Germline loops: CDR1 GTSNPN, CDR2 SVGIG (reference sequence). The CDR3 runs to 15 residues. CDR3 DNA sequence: TGTGCCCGGGGATTAGCGGGATCTAACACCGGGGAGCTGTTTTTT. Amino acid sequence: CARGLAGSNTGELFF.

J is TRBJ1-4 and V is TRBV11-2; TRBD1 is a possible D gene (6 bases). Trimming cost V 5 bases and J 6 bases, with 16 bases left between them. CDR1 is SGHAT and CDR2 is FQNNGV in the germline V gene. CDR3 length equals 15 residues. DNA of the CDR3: TGTGCCAGCAGCCCCACCGGGGGGCTTGATGAAAAACTGTTTTTT. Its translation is CASSPTGGLDEKLFF.

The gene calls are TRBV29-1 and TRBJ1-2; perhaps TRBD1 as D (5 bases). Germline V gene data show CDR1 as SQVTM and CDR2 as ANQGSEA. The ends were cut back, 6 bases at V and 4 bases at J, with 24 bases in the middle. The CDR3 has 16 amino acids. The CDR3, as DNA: TGCAGCGTGATCCTTGACGAGGGGATCTCACTCTATGGCTACACCTTC. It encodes CSVILDEGISLYGYTF. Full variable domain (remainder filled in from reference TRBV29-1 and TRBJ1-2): SAVISQKPSRDICQRGTSLTIQCQVDSQVTMMFWYRQQPGQSLTLIATANQGSEATYESGFVIDKFPISRPNLTFSTLTVSNMSPEDSSIYLCSVILDEGISLYGYTFGSGTRLTVV.

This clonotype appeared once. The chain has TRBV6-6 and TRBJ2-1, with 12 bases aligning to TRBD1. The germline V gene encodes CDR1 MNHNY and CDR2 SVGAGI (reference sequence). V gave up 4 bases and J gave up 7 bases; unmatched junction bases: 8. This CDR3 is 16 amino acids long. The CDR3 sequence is CASSFPGQGAGNEQFF. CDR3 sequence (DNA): TGTGCCAGCAGTTTCCCGGGACAGGGGGCAGGAAATGAGCAGTTCTTC.

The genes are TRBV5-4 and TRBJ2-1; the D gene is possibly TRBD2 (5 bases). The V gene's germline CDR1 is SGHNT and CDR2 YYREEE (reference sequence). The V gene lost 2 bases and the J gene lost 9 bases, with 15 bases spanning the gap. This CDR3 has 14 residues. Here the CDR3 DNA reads TGTGCCAGCAGCTTAGGACTGACGGGCGTTGAGCAGTTCTTC. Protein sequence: CASSLGLTGVEQFF.

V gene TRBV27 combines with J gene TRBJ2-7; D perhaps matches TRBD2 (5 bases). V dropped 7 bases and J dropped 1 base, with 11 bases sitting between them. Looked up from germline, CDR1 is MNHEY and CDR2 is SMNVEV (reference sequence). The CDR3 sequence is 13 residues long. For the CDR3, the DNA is TGTGCCAGCACCGGGGTACTTTCCTACGAGCAGTACTTC. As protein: CASTGVLSYEQYF.

The CDR3 here is CSARGTFDQPQHF. The CDR3, as DNA: TGCAGTGCTAGGGGGACATTTGATCAGCCCCAGCATTTT. The rearrangement uses TRBV20-1 and TRBJ1-5; tentatively, D is TRBD1 (6 bases). The germline gives CDR1 DFQATT, CDR2 SNEGSKA (reference sequence). The CDR3 runs 13 residues. V dropped 3 bases and J dropped 5 bases, with 11 bases sitting between them.

The CDR3 sequence is CASSYPKGGETQYF. CDR3 coding DNA: TGTGCCAGCAGTTACCCAAAGGGGGGGGAGACCCAGTACTTC. This chain connects TRBV6-5 to TRBJ2-5; tentatively, D is TRBD2 (7 bases). The germline gives CDR1 MNHEY, CDR2 SVGAGI. Trimming shortened V by 2 bases and J by 5 bases, and 12 bases separated the two germline ends. CDR3 length equals 14 residues.

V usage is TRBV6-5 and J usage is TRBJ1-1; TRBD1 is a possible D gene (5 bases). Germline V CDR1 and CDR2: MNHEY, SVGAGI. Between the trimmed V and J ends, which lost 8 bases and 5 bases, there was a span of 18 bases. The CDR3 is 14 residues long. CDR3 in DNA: TGTGCCAGCGGGACGGTGCGGGTGGGAACTGAAGCTTTCTTT. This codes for CASGTVRVGTEAFF.

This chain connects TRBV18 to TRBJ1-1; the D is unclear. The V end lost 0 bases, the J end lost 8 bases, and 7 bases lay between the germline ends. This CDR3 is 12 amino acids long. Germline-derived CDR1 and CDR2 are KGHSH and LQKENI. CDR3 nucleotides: TGTGCCAGCTCACCACCTGATCTAGAAGCTTTCTTT. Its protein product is CASSPPDLEAFF.

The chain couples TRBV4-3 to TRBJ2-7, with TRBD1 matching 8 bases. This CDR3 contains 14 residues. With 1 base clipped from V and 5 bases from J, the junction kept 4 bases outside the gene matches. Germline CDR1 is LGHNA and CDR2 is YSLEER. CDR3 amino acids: CASSQGDRNHEQYF. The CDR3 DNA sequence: TGCGCCAGCAGCCAAGGGGACAGGAATCACGAGCAGTACTTC.

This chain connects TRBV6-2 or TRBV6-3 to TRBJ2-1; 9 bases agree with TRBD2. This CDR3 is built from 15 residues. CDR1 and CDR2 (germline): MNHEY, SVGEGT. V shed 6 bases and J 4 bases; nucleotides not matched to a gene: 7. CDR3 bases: TGTGCCAGCAGATCCCTAGCGGGGCCGTACAATGAGCAGTTCTTC. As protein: CASRSLAGPYNEQFF.

CDR3 DNA sequence: TGTGCCAGCAGCGTAGCTCGGTCGGGGGATGAGCAGTTCTTC. Translating it yields CASSVARSGDEQFF. This chain links TRBV9 with TRBJ2-1; a possible D gene is TRBD2 (6 bases). V lost 0 bases and J lost 8, with 12 bases in between. The CDR3 loop spans 14 amino acids. Germline-derived CDR1 and CDR2 are SGDLS and YYNGEE.

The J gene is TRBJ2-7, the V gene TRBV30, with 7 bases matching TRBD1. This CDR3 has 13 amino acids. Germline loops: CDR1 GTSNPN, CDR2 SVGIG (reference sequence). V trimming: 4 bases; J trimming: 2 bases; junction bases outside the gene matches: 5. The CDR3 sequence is CAWTTGVAYEQYF. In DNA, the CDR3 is TGTGCCTGGACCACAGGGGTTGCCTACGAGCAGTACTTC.

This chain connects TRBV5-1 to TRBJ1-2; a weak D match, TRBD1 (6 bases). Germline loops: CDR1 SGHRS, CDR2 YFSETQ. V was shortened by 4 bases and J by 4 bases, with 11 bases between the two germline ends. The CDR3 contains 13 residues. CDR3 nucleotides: TGCGCCAGCAGCCCCGAGACAGGCTATGGCTACACCTTC. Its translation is CASSPETGYGYTF.

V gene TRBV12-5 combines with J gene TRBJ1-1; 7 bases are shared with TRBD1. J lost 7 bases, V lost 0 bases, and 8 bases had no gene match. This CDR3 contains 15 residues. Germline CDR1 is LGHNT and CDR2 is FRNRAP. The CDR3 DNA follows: TGTGCTAGTGGTTTGGTAATGACAGGGTATGTTGAAGCTTTCTTT. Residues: CASGLVMTGYVEAFF.

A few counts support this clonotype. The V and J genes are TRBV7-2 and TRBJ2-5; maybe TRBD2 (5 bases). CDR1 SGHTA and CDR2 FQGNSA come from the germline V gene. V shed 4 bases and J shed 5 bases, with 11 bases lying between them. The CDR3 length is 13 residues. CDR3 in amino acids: CASSSWTGETQYF. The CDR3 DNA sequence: TGTGCCAGCAGCTCCTGGACTGGGGAGACCCAGTACTTC.

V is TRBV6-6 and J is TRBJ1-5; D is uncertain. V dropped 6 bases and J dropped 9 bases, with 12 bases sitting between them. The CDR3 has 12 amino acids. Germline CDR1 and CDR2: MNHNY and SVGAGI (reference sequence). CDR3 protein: CASRKGEGPQHF. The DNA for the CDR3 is TGTGCCAGCAGGAAAGGAGAGGGGCCCCAGCATTTT.

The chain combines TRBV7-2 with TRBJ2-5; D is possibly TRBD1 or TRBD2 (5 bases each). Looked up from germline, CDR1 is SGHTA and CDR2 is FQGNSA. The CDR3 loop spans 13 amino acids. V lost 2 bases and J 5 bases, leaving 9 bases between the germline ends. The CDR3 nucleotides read TGTGCCAGCAGCTTAAGATGGGGGGAGACCCAGTACTTC. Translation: CASSLRWGETQYF.

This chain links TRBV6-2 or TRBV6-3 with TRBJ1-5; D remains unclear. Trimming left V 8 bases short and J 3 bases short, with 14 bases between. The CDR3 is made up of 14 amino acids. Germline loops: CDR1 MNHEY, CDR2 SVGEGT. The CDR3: CASDRRTVNQPQHF. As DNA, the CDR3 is TGTGCCAGCGATCGACGGACTGTCAATCAGCCCCAGCATTTT.

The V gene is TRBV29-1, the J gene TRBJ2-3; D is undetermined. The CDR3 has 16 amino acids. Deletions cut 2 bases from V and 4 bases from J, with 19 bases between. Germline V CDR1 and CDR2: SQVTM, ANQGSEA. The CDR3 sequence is CSVELGSSPPPDTQYF. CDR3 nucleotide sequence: TGCAGCGTTGAATTAGGGTCTAGTCCGCCTCCAGATACGCAGTATTTT.

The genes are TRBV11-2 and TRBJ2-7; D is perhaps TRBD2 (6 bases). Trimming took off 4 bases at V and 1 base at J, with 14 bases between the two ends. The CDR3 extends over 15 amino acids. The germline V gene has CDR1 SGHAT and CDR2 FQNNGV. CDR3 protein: CASSSTSYLSYEQYF. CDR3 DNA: TGTGCCAGCAGCTCCACTAGCTATCTTTCCTACGAGCAGTACTTC.

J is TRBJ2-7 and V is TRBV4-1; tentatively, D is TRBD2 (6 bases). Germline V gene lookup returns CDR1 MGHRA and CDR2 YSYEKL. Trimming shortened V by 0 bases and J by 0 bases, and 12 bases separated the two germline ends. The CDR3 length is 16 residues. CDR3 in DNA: TGCGCCAGCAGCCAAGATCGCGGGGTACGCTCCTACGAGCAGTACTTC. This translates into CASSQDRGVRSYEQYF.

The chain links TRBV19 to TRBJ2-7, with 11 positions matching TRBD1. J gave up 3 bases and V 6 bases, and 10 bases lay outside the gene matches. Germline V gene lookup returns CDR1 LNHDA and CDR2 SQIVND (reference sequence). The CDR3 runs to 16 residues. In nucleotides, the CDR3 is TGTGCCAGTAGACCTGCCGGGACAGGGGGTGACTACGAGCAGTACTTC. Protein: CASRPAGTGGDYEQYF.

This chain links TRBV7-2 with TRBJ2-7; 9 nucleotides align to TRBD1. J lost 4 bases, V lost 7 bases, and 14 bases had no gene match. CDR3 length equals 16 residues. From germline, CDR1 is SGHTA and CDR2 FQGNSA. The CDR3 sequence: CASIKVTGTGMYEQYF. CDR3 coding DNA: TGTGCCAGCATCAAAGTTACCGGGACAGGGATGTACGAGCAGTACTTC.

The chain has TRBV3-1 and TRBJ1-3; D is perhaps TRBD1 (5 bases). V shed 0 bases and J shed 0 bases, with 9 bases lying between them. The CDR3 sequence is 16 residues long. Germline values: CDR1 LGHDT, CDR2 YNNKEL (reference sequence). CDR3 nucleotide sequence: TGTGCCAGCAGCCAAGATGGGGCTGTCTCTGGAAACACCATATATTTT. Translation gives CASSQDGAVSGNTIYF.

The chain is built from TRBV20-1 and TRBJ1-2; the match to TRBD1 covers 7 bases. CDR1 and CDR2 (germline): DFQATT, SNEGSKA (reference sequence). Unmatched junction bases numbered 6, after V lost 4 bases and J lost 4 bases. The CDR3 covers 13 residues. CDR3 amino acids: CSAMGQTGYGYTF. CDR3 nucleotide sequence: TGCAGTGCTATGGGACAGACAGGCTATGGCTACACCTTC.

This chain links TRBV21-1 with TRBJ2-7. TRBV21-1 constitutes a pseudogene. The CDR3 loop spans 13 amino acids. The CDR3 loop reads CAREVDHYYEQYF. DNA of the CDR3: TGTGCCAGGGAAGTAGATCACTACTACGAGCAGTACTTC.

CDR3 nucleotides: TGTGCCAGTAGTATAGCCCGGAACTACGAGCAGTACTTC. Translated, it gives CASSIARNYEQYF. The V call is TRBV19, the J call TRBJ2-7; D not resolved. The CDR3 has 13 residues. V lost 1 base to trimming and J lost 3 bases, with 7 bases between them. Germline assignment: CDR1 LNHDA and CDR2 SQIVND (reference sequence).